The 21 T cell receptor beta chains below come from one sample, sequenced in a study of CD8 T cells in ankylosing spondylitis. TCRdb ran MiXCR on the 5' RACE reads and lists one entry per CDR3 protein. This sample carries about 240,000 distinct CDR3 sequences, roughly 8.6% of them seen once, and the ten largest clones take around 7%. The sample consisted of blood, either unsorted or a sorted T cell fraction (not recorded which). The receptors were gathered from a male donor with ankylosing spondylitis or in good health (not recorded which).

The sample holds many counts of this clonotype. This chain links TRBV5-5 with TRBJ2-2, with D hard to call. The CDR3 totals 15 residues. V was pared by 4 bases and J by 7 bases, with 17 bases between. The germline CDR1 and CDR2 sequences are SGHKS and YYEKEE (reference sequence). CDR3: CASSLRYDGNGELFF. CDR3 DNA sequence: TGTGCCAGCAGCCTCCGTTATGACGGAAACGGGGAGCTGTTTTTT.

This clonotype was counted ten times or more. The V and J genes are TRBV7-2 and TRBJ2-1; D perhaps matches TRBD2 (6 bases). Germline loops: CDR1 SGHTA, CDR2 FQGNSA. V gave up 4 bases and J gave up 4 bases, with 11 bases separating them. CDR3 size: 14 residues. CDR3 bases: TGTGCCAGCAGCTCCCCCGGGGGATACAATGAGCAGTTCTTC. Translation: CASSSPGGYNEQFF.

In this sample, this clonotype turned up many times. The rearrangement joins TRBV6-1 to TRBJ1-1; the D gene is possibly TRBD1 (6 bases). The V and J ends lost 8 bases and 1 base respectively, with 11 bases between them. Germline CDR1 reads MNHNS; CDR2 reads SASEGT. This CDR3 is built from 13 residues. Written as DNA, the CDR3 is TGTGCCAGCCGAGACAGGAGGAACACTGAAGCTTTCTTT. Protein: CASRDRRNTEAFF.

This clonotype was recorded many times. The gene calls are TRBV20-1 and TRBJ2-7; D may correspond to TRBD1 or TRBD2 (6 bases each). The CDR3 is made up of 16 amino acids. V was shortened by 0 bases and J by 3 bases, with 18 bases between the two germline ends. Germline CDR1 DFQATT, CDR2 SNEGSKA (reference sequence). The CDR3 is CSARDLVGRGLYEQYF. The DNA for the CDR3 is TGCAGTGCTAGAGATCTTGTTGGCCGGGGGCTCTACGAGCAGTACTTC.

This clonotype was found a few times. This chain connects TRBV6-2 or TRBV6-3 to TRBJ1-5; 7 bases line up with TRBD1. Unmatched junction bases numbered 3, after V lost 6 bases and J lost 1 base. The CDR3 has 14 amino acids. CDR1 is MNHEY, CDR2 SVGEGT, per germline. The CDR3 nucleotides read TGTGCCAGCAGGACAGGGATAAGCAATCAGCCCCAGCATTTT. Its translation is CASRTGISNQPQHF.

Many counts were recorded for this clonotype. The V and J genes are TRBV7-9 and TRBJ2-5; D not resolved. Trimming left V 1 base short and J 2 bases short, with 8 bases between. The CDR3 loop spans 14 amino acids. The germline V gene encodes CDR1 SEHNR and CDR2 FQNEAQ (reference sequence). CDR3 sequence reads: CASSLVSLQETQYF. CDR3 DNA sequence: TGTGCCAGCAGCTTAGTTAGTTTGCAAGAGACCCAGTACTTC.

There are a few counts of this clonotype. The V and J genes are TRBV5-5 and TRBJ1-5; D is uncertain. Trimming took off 5 bases at V and 0 bases at J, with 15 bases between the two ends. The germline gives CDR1 SGHKS, CDR2 YYEKEE (reference sequence). The CDR3 is made up of 16 amino acids. DNA of the CDR3: TGTGCCAGCAGTCTTCTGGCAGGTGGTAGCAATCAGCCCCAGCATTTT. Residues: CASSLLAGGSNQPQHF.

This clonotype was found many times. The rearrangement uses TRBV6-5 and TRBJ2-1; 7 bases agree with TRBD1. CDR1 is MNHEY and CDR2 is SVGAGI in the germline V gene. The length of the CDR3 is 14 residues. J gave up 6 bases and V 2 bases, and 4 bases lay outside the gene matches. CDR3 in DNA: TGTGCCAGCAGTTACAGGGGGCCCGGCAATGAGCAGTTCTTC. Protein product: CASSYRGPGNEQFF.

The J gene is TRBJ1-2, the V gene TRBV4-3, with 7 bases matching TRBD1. Germline V CDR1 and CDR2: LGHNA, YSLEER. V was clipped by 4 bases and J by 4 bases; unmatched bases: 9. The CDR3 is made up of 15 amino acids. CDR3 region: CASSPGRGRVYGYTF. The DNA for the CDR3 is TGCGCCAGCAGCCCCGGCAGGGGGAGGGTCTATGGCTACACCTTC.

This sequence joins TRBV4-2 and TRBJ2-2; 11 positions agree with TRBD2. This CDR3 contains 17 residues. J lost 2 bases, V lost 1 base, and 3 bases had no gene match. Germline V lookup: CDR1 LGHNA, CDR2 YNFKEQ. The CDR3 loop is CASSQGGTSGNTGELFF. The CDR3 nucleotides read TGTGCCAGCAGCCAAGGGGGGACTAGCGGTAACACCGGGGAGCTGTTTTTT.

A note on this clonotype: This may arise from a read error, as a much more abundant clone is one base away. The chain links TRBV5-1 to TRBJ2-1, with 10 nucleotides matching TRBD2. This CDR3 comprises 15 residues. The V and J ends lost 4 bases and 10 bases, in that order; junction bases with no gene match: 11. Germline assignment: CDR1 SGHRS and CDR2 YFSETQ. CDR3 in amino acids: CASSLLSGGASEQFF. The CDR3 coding sequence is TGCGCCAGCAGCCTTTTGAGCGGGGGGGCCAGCGAGCAGTTCTTC.

The rearrangement links TRBV4-3 to TRBJ1-2, with 8 bases aligning to TRBD1. The CDR3 sequence is 15 residues long. Germline loops: CDR1 LGHNA, CDR2 YSLEER. V lost 0 bases, J lost 8 bases, and 8 bases stayed unmatched. CDR3 bases: TGCGCCAGCAGCCAAGATTGGCAGGGGGCGGGAGGCTACACCTTC. This gives the protein CASSQDWQGAGGYTF.

This clonotype was seen at least ten times. The CDR3 protein is CASSFGARGSNEQFF. CDR3 nucleotides: TGTGCCAGCAGCTTTGGGGCCAGGGGGAGCAATGAGCAGTTCTTC. This chain uses TRBV5-6 with TRBJ2-1; the match to TRBD1 covers 7 bases. CDR1 and CDR2 (germline): SGHDT, YYEEEE. The CDR3 has 15 amino acids. J lost 6 bases, V lost 2 bases, and 8 bases had no gene match.

Many counts were recorded for this clonotype. The chain carries TRBV7-9 and TRBJ2-3; D uncertain. The CDR3 covers 16 residues. V was trimmed by 5 bases and J by 1 base, leaving 16 bases between them. CDR1 is SEHNR and CDR2 is FQNEAQ in the germline V gene (reference sequence). CDR3 sequence: CASSGPMRWGTDTQYF. The CDR3 bases are TGTGCCAGCAGCGGACCCATGAGGTGGGGCACAGATACGCAGTATTTT.

This clonotype was recorded at least ten times. The chain links TRBV5-6 to TRBJ2-1; TRBD2 might be the D (6 bases). V lost 6 bases and J lost 10, with 23 bases in between. CDR3 length: 15 amino acids. Germline V gene lookup returns CDR1 SGHDT and CDR2 YYEEEE. The DNA of the CDR3 is TGTGCCAGCACCGGGGATCTTCGGAGGGATGGGGAGCAGTTCTTC. Its translation: CASTGDLRRDGEQFF.

This clonotype was seen repeatedly, ten times or more. This chain uses TRBV5-5 with TRBJ2-3; D remains ambiguous. Germline lookup yields CDR1 SGHKS and CDR2 YYEKEE (reference sequence). This CDR3 region has 15 residues. The V end lost 2 bases, the J end lost 2 bases, and 12 bases lay between the germline ends. DNA for the CDR3: TGTGCCAGCAGCTTATATACAACCTACACAGATACGCAGTATTTT. This gives the protein CASSLYTTYTDTQYF.

The chain is built from TRBV9 and TRBJ1-6; D might be TRBD1 (5 bases). Trimming removed 0 bases from V and 8 bases from J, with 9 bases in between. The germline CDR1 and CDR2 sequences are SGDLS and YYNGEE. This CDR3 region has 14 residues. The CDR3 coding sequence is TGTGCCAGCAGCGTAGCGGGGCGCGATTCACCCCTCCACTTT. It specifies CASSVAGRDSPLHF.

A note on this clonotype: A much more abundant neighbour one base away suggests this may be a read error. V usage is TRBV29-1 and J usage is TRBJ2-2; TRBD2 is a possible D gene (5 bases). The CDR3 runs 15 residues. The germline CDR1 and CDR2 sequences are SQVTM and ANQGSEA. CDR3 bases: TGCAGCGTTGAAGATGGCCAGATAAACACCGGGGAGCTGTTATTT. Protein sequence: CSVEDGQINTGELLF.

This clonotype was recorded at least ten times. The gene calls are TRBV14 and TRBJ2-1; TRBD2 matches 7 bases. CDR1 is SGHDN and CDR2 is FVKESK in the germline V gene. The CDR3 contains 15 residues. V was clipped by 3 bases and J by 9 bases; unmatched bases: 11. CDR3 residues: CASSQTRLAPFEQFF. The CDR3 nucleotides read TGTGCCAGCAGCCAGACCCGACTAGCTCCATTTGAGCAGTTCTTC.

This clonotype was found many times. The V and J genes are TRBV29-1 and TRBJ1-1; D gene ambiguous. The germline V gene has CDR1 SQVTM and CDR2 ANQGSEA. The CDR3 has 12 amino acids. The ends were cut back, 6 bases at V and 0 bases at J, with 8 bases in the middle. For the CDR3, the DNA is TGCAGCGTGAACCGTCTGAACACTGAAGCTTTCTTT. The encoded protein is CSVNRLNTEAFF.

This clonotype was found many times. This chain connects TRBV12-3 or TRBV12-4 to TRBJ2-7; TRBD2 matches at 14 bases. Trimming cost V 6 bases and J 2 bases; bases outside gene matches: 12. This CDR3 region has 18 residues. The CDR3 spells CASSPTPGGLAGAYEQYF. CDR3 nucleotides: TGTGCCAGCAGCCCTACCCCCGGGGGACTAGCGGGAGCCTACGAGCAGTACTTC.